These 11 T cell receptor beta chains were sequenced from one sample in a study of blood T cell repertoires in COVID-19 (dated by TCRdb to about 2020). Library prep was done by the immunoSEQ multiplex PCR assay. TCRdb took over this immuneACCESS table, retaining in-frame rearrangements with V and J assigned. Such tables are incomplete; in checked studies, under half of the missing clones stem from an unresolved V gene, and the remainder is unexplained. A total of 150,000 to 200,000 clones appear in this sample, about 83% of them only once. Over 4.5% of the sample lies in the top ten. Sequencing was done on a sample of peripheral blood. Receptors originate from a human donor in a cohort sampled during active COVID-19.

V usage is TRBV11-2 and J usage is TRBJ2-7; the D gene is possibly TRBD1 (7 bases). The CDR3 length is 15 residues. V lost 5 bases to trimming and J lost 2 bases, with 16 bases between them. Germline values: CDR1 SGHAT, CDR2 FQNNGV. The CDR3 reads CASSQTGDSPYEQYF. The DNA for the CDR3 is TGTGCCAGCAGCCAAACGGGGGACAGTCCCTACGAGCAGTACTTC.

The chain combines TRBV7-8 with TRBJ1-1; 10 nucleotides agree with TRBD1. The V gene's germline CDR1 is SGHVS and CDR2 FQNEAQ. V trimming: 5 bases; J trimming: 5 bases; junction bases outside the gene matches: 8. This CDR3 spans 15 amino acids. The CDR3 protein is CASSTTMDRGTEAFF. CDR3 nucleotides: TGTGCCAGCAGCACAACTATGGACAGGGGGACTGAAGCTTTCTTT.

The gene calls are TRBV6-1 and TRBJ1-5; D is uncertain. CDR3 length: 13 amino acids. V was trimmed by 1 base and J by 6 bases, leaving 7 bases between them. Germline CDR1 MNHNS, CDR2 SASEGT. The CDR3: CASSEGGFQPQHF. The CDR3, as DNA: TGTGCCAGCAGTGAAGGAGGGTTTCAGCCCCAGCATTTT.

The genes are TRBV4-3 and TRBJ1-3, with a tentative D call TRBD1 (5 bases). V was shortened by 4 bases and J by 0 bases, with 16 bases between the two germline ends. The germline V gene has CDR1 LGHNA and CDR2 YSLEER. CDR3 length equals 17 residues. For the CDR3, the DNA is TGCGCCAGCAGCCCCCATGCTCGACAGTCCTCTGGAAACACCATATATTTT. Translating gives CASSPHARQSSGNTIYF.

This clone came up a few times. This chain uses TRBV3-1 (or the pseudogene TRBV3-2) with TRBJ2-5; D gene uncertain. Germline V gives CDR1 LGHDT, CDR2 YNNKEL (reference sequence). Trimming removed 2 bases at V and 5 bases at J, with 21 bases between. The CDR3 loop spans 17 amino acids. DNA for the CDR3: TGTGCCAGCAGCCAAAACCCGCCTAGTCCCCTAGGCGAGACCCAGTACTTC. Translated: CASSQNPPSPLGETQYF.

The chain employs TRBV30 and TRBJ1-4, with D maybe TRBD1 (6 bases). V was trimmed by 2 bases and J by 2 bases, leaving 24 bases between them. This CDR3 has 19 amino acids. Germline lookup yields CDR1 GTSNPN and CDR2 SVGIG (reference sequence). The CDR3 protein is CAWSPRTTVQGMTNEKLFF. The CDR3 DNA is TGTGCCTGGAGTCCCCGTACGACGGTACAGGGCATGACTAATGAAAAACTGTTTTTT.

The CDR3 protein is CASSKAAGNQPQHF. The CDR3 DNA reads as TGTGCCAGCAGCAAAGCGGCAGGGAACCAGCCCCAGCATTTT. The chain employs TRBV21-1 and TRBJ1-5; the table calls TRBD1, which could not be checked here. TRBV21-1 is deemed a pseudogene. CDR3 size: 14 residues.

The chain combines TRBV5-4 with TRBJ2-5; D is unclear. The CDR3 loop spans 14 amino acids. Germline V gene data show CDR1 as SGHNT and CDR2 as YYREEE (reference sequence). The ends were cut back, 0 bases at V and 0 bases at J, with 6 bases in the middle. CDR3 residues: CASSLEPNQETQYF. The CDR3 bases are TGTGCCAGCAGCTTGGAGCCAAACCAAGAGACCCAGTACTTC.

This chain uses TRBV2 with TRBJ2-7; D is possibly TRBD1 (5 bases). Germline CDR1 reads SNHLY; CDR2 reads FYNNEI. This CDR3 region has 14 residues. V shed 2 bases and J shed 4 bases, with 12 bases lying between them. Here the CDR3 reads CASSERQGWYEQYF. CDR3 coding DNA: TGTGCCAGCAGTGAACGGCAGGGATGGTACGAGCAGTACTTC.

The chain links TRBV19 to TRBJ2-7; 9 nucleotides match TRBD1. This CDR3 has 14 amino acids. The J segment lost 2 bases and the V segment lost 4 bases, leaving 3 bases of the junction unmatched. Germline loops: CDR1 LNHDA, CDR2 SQIVND (reference sequence). CDR3 in amino acids: CASSTRDRAYEQYF. CDR3 sequence (DNA): TGTGCCAGTAGTACCCGGGACAGGGCCTACGAGCAGTACTTC.

The chain recombines TRBV29-1 with TRBJ1-2, with D possibly matching TRBD1 (5 bases). This CDR3 contains 11 residues. V lost 4 bases, J lost 2 bases, and 5 bases lay in between. Germline V gives CDR1 SQVTM, CDR2 ANQGSEA. In DNA, the CDR3 is TGCAGCGTTGCAGGGAACTATGGCTACACCTTC. Residues: CSVAGNYGYTF.